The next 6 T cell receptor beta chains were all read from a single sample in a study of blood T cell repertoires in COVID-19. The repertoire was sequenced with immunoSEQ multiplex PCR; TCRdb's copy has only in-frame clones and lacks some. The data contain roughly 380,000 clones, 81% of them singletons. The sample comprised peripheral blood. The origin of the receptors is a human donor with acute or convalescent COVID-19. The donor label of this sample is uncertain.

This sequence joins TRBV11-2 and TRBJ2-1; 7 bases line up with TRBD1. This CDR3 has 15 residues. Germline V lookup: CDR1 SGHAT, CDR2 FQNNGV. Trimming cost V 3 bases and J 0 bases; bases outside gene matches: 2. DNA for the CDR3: TGTGCCAGCAGCTTCGACAGGGACTCCTACAATGAGCAGTTCTTC. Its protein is CASSFDRDSYNEQFF.

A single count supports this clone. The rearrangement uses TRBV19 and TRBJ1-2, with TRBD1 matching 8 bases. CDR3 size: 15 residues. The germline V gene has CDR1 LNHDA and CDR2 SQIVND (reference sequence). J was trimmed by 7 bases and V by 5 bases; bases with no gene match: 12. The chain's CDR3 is CASSQTGTGLFGYTF. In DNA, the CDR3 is TGTGCCAGTAGTCAAACCGGGACAGGTCTCTTTGGCTACACCTTC.

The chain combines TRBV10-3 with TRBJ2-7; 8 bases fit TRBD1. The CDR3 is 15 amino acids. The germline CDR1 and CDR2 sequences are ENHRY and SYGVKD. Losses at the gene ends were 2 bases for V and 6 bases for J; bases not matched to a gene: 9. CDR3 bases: TGTGCCATCAGTGAGACCCAGGACAGGGCGGGCGAGCAGTACTTC. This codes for CAISETQDRAGEQYF.

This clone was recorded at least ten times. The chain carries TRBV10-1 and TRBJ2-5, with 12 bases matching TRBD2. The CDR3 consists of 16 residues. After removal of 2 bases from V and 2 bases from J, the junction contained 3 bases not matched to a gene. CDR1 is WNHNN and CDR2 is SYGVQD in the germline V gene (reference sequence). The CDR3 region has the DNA TGCGCCAGCAGTGAGGCACTAGCGGGGGGACAAGAGACCCAGTACTTC. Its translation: CASSEALAGGQETQYF.

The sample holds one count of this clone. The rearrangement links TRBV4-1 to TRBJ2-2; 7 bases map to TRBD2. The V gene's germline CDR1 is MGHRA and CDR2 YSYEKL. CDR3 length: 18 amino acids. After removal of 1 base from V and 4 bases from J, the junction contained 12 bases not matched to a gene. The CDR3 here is CASSQVRLGGGPTGELFF. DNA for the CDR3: TGCGCCAGCAGCCAAGTACGCCTTGGGGGGGGACCCACCGGGGAGCTGTTTTTT.

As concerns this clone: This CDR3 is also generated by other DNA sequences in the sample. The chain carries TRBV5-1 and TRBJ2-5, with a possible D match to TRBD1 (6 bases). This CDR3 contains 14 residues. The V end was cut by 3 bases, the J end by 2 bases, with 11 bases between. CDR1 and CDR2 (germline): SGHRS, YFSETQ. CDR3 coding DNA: TGCGCCAGCAGCTCTGGACAGCTGCAAGAGACCCAGTACTTC. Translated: CASSSGQLQETQYF.